A selection of T cell receptor beta chains follows, all from one sample in a study of blood T cell repertoires in COVID-19. Clones were sequenced by immunoSEQ multiplex PCR, and TCRdb holds only the in-frame ones, with some missing. The sample yields hundreds of thousands of clones, approximately 89% seen once. The sample consisted of peripheral blood. The receptors originated from a woman under 30 who had recovered from COVID-19. Both conserved end residues are part of each CDR3. Each record gives: J gene, V gene, D gene, clone size, CDR3 protein, CDR3 DNA. A D gene is named only where the DNA matches it firmly. The size field is filled for only some rows; it gives once, few, many or a size class.

TRBJ1-2 | TRBV6-5 | TRBD1 | - | CASSYSRTGNYGYTF | TGTGCCAGCAGTTACTCCCGGACAGGGAACTATGGCTACACCTTC
TRBJ2-1 | TRBV11-3 | - | - | CASSSSRFDNEQFF | TGTGCCAGCAGCTCTTCTAGGTTCGACAATGAGCAGTTCTTC
TRBJ2-1 | TRBV7-9 | - | - | CASSLSQNEQFF | TGTGCCAGCAGCTTATCGCAGAATGAGCAGTTCTTC
TRBJ2-3 | TRBV10-2 | TRBD2 | - | CASSEGLAGGFSQYF | TGCGCCAGCAGTGAGGGGCTAGCGGGGGGTTTTTCGCAGTATTTT
TRBJ1-1 | TRBV13 | TRBD1 | - | CASSSNRGTEAFF | TGTGCCAGCAGCTCTAACAGGGGCACTGAAGCTTTCTTT
TRBJ2-1 | TRBV6-2/TRBV6-3 | TRBD2 | - | CASSPIAGGSYNEQFF | TGTGCCAGCAGTCCGATAGCGGGAGGATCCTACAATGAGCAGTTCTTC
TRBJ2-1 | TRBV4-1 | - | - | CASSQEGLEEFF | TGCGCCAGCAGCCAAGAAGGACTTGAGGAGTTCTTC
TRBJ2-1 | TRBV29-1 | TRBD2 | - | CSVEGAGGHEYNEQFF | TGCAGCGTTGAAGGTGCGGGAGGGCACGAATACAATGAGCAGTTCTTC
TRBJ1-4 | TRBV4-3 | TRBD1 | - | CASSQENRGLSEKLFF | TGCGCCAGCAGCCAAGAGAACAGGGGGCTATCTGAAAAACTGTTTTTT
TRBJ1-1 | TRBV28 | TRBD1 | - | CASSPGTENTEAFF | TGTGCCAGCAGCCCCGGGACAGAGAACACTGAAGCTTTCTTT
TRBJ1-1 | TRBV7-9 | TRBD1 | once | CASRQNQGQGIDEAFF | TGTGCCAGCAGACAAAATCAGGGACAGGGGATCGATGAAGCTTTCTTT
TRBJ2-5 | TRBV5-4 | TRBD2 | once | CASSPRTSGTVQETQYF | TGTGCCAGCAGCCCCCGGACTAGCGGGACTGTCCAAGAGACCCAGTACTTC
TRBJ1-5 | TRBV4-1 | TRBD1 | once | CASSQDRGDQPQHF | TGCGCCAGCAGTCAGGACAGGGGGGATCAGCCCCAGCATTTT
TRBJ1-4 | TRBV19 | - | - | CASSTWRGGNEKLFF | TGTGCCAGTAGTACCTGGAGGGGGGGGAATGAAAAACTGTTTTTT
TRBJ2-1 | TRBV7-2 | TRBD2 | - | CASSLGSIGLVIGEQFF | TGTGCCAGCAGCTTAGGGAGTATAGGACTAGTCATTGGTGAGCAGTTCTTC
TRBJ2-2 | TRBV7-2 | TRBD2 | - | CASSLRLAANTGELFF | TGTGCCAGCAGCTTAAGGCTAGCGGCGAACACCGGGGAGCTGTTTTTT
TRBJ2-1 | TRBV11-3 | TRBD2 | - | CASSFRTSGNNEQFF | TGTGCCAGCAGCTTCAGGACTAGCGGGAACAATGAGCAGTTCTTC
TRBJ2-3 | TRBV24-1 | - | - | CATSDPGLRVDTQYF | TGTGCCACCAGTGACCCGGGTCTCAGGGTAGATACGCAGTATTTT
TRBJ1-5 | TRBV9 | - | - | CASSPTTGDNQPQHF | TGTGCCAGCAGCCCGACGACAGGAGACAATCAGCCCCAGCATTTT
TRBJ2-4 | TRBV7-9 | - | - | CASSPATSAKNIQYF | TGTGCCAGCAGCCCCGCAACATCCGCCAAAAACATTCAGTACTTC
TRBJ1-4 | TRBV30 | - | - | CAWSGGRPNEKLFF | TGTGCCTGGAGTGGGGGCCGTCCCAATGAAAAACTGTTTTTT
TRBJ2-2 | TRBV5-1 | TRBD2 | - | CASSLRLAANTGELFF | TGCGCCAGCAGCTTACGGCTAGCGGCGAACACCGGGGAGCTGTTTTTT
TRBJ1-1 | TRBV30 | - | - | CAWSDQGPEAFF | TGTGCCTGGAGTGATCAGGGGCCTGAAGCTTTCTTT
TRBJ2-3 | TRBV6-2/TRBV6-3 | - | - | CASSYQGWDTQYF | TGTGCCAGCAGTTACCAGGGGTGGGATACGCAGTATTTT
TRBJ1-5 | TRBV5-8 | - | - | CASKWGDSQNQPQHF | TGTGCCAGCAAATGGGGTGACAGCCAAAATCAGCCCCAGCATTTT
TRBJ2-2 | TRBV5-4 | - | - | CASSLVVGASTGELFF | TGTGCCAGCAGCTTGGTGGTGGGAGCTAGCACCGGGGAGCTGTTTTTT
TRBJ1-2 | TRBV29-1 | - | - | CSVEWVTESNYGYTF | TGCAGCGTTGAATGGGTGACAGAATCTAACTATGGCTACACCTTC